This T cell receptor beta chain is from a study of T cells after yellow fever vaccination. Study background: The fractions with low cell numbers were processed using SMART-Seq v4 Ultra Low Input.

Synthesis of TCR cDNA relied on 5'RACE template switching, which attached a universal primer site and UMIs. TCRdb re-derived calls from the 5' RACE reads in MiXCR, one entry per CDR3 protein. Here the sample spans 500,000 to 550,000 distinct CDR3 sequences, 20% to 25% being singletons. V shed 7 bases, J shed 2 bases, and the junction held 10 bases outside the gene matches. This CDR3 has 16 amino acids. The V gene's germline CDR1 is SGHTA and CDR2 FQGNSA. In its sample, this clonotype was seen a few times. The receptor was derived from a young man who received the YFV17D yellow fever vaccine. The specimen comprised PBMCs, sampled roughly 20 days after the first yellow fever vaccination. The chain carries TRBV7-2 and TRBJ2-7; 11 bases fit TRBD1. The CDR3 sequence: CASNRRTGQGAYEQYF. The CDR3 DNA reads TGTGCCAGCAACCGAAGAACGGGACAGGGGGCCTACGAGCAGTACTTC.